This entry lists 21 T cell receptor beta chains sequenced from one sample in a study of Ad26.COV2.S vaccination and SARS-CoV-2 variants. Sequencing used immunoSEQ multiplex PCR; TCRdb keeps in-frame clones, though not all of them. The sample yields over 450,000 clones, roughly nine tenths seen once. The treatment denotes: approximately 18 received Ad26.COV2.S at low or high dose, single or two shots; several received placebo; per-sample allocation not given. Day 63 following the first vaccine or placebo injection was when the samples were taken. This sample comprised peripheral blood, obtained in a trial of Ad26.COV2.S vaccine versus placebo. All receptors derive from a person aged 18 to 59 who received the Ad26.COV2.S COVID-19 vaccine or a placebo.

The genes are TRBV6-5 and TRBJ1-1; D may be TRBD1 (6 bases). The germline gives CDR1 MNHEY, CDR2 SVGAGI. Trimming took 2 bases from V and 4 from J, leaving 11 bases between them. The CDR3 runs 14 residues. The CDR3 sequence: CASSYGGAGTEAFF. CDR3 coding DNA: TGTGCCAGCAGTTACGGGGGCGCGGGCACTGAAGCTTTCTTT.

The chain links TRBV9 to TRBJ1-1; 9 positions agree with TRBD1. CDR1 is SGDLS and CDR2 is YYNGEE in the germline V gene. The CDR3 is 15 amino acids. Germline trimming cut 0 bases from V and 4 bases from J; bases unmatched to any gene: 4. CDR3 DNA: TGTGCCAGCAGCGTAGGGGGACAGGGAGGCACTGAAGCTTTCTTT. Its protein product is CASSVGGQGGTEAFF.

The chain has TRBV18 and TRBJ2-1; D might be TRBD1 (6 bases). This CDR3 spans 18 amino acids. Trimming left V 2 bases short and J 5 bases short, with 22 bases between. CDR1 is KGHSH and CDR2 is LQKENI in the germline V gene. CDR3 sequence (DNA): TGTGCCAGCTCACCAAACCCCGGATCGGGACACGGAAACAATGAGCAGTTCTTC. Translation: CASSPNPGSGHGNNEQFF.

This clone was observed once. The chain employs TRBV14 and TRBJ2-1; D is perhaps TRBD2 (6 bases). CDR1 and CDR2 (germline): SGHDN, FVKESK. The ends were cut back, 0 bases at V and 2 bases at J, with 11 bases in the middle. CDR3 length: 16 amino acids. The CDR3 reads CASSQDSRGAYNEQFF. The CDR3 region has the DNA TGTGCCAGCAGCCAAGATAGTCGCGGGGCCTACAATGAGCAGTTCTTC.

In DNA form, the CDR3 reads TGTGCCAGTAGGGGGAGGATGATGAACACTGAAGCTTTCTTT. Its protein is CASRGRMMNTEAFF. V and J are TRBV28 and TRBJ1-1; tentative D call: TRBD1 (6 bases). There are 14 residues in the CDR3. The V end was cut by 9 bases, the J end by 0 bases, with 14 bases between. CDR1 is MDHEN and CDR2 is SYDVKM in the germline V gene. The whole variable domain, remainder taken from reference TRBV28 and TRBJ1-1, is DVKVTQSSRYLVKRTGEKVFLECVQDMDHENMFWYRQDPGLGLRLIYFSYDVKMKEKGDIPEGYSVSREKKERFSLILESASTNQTSMYLCASRGRMMNTEAFFGQGTRLTVV.

This clone was detected once. The chain carries TRBV3-1 (or the pseudogene TRBV3-2) and TRBJ1-4, with D hard to call. Germline V gene data show CDR1 as LGHDT and CDR2 as YNNKEL (reference sequence). V gave up 4 bases and J gave up 8 bases, with 8 bases separating them. This CDR3 has 12 amino acids. CDR3 region: CASSPSLEKLFF. The CDR3 DNA follows: TGTGCCAGCAGCCCTTCGTTGGAAAAACTGTTTTTT.

This rearrangement joins TRBV28 to TRBJ1-2, with a possible D match to TRBD1 (6 bases). The germline gives CDR1 MDHEN, CDR2 SYDVKM. V lost 6 bases and J lost 2, with 16 bases in between. This CDR3 is built from 15 residues. The CDR3 region is CASSPGVGRNYGYTF. CDR3 sequence (DNA): TGTGCCAGCAGCCCAGGGGTTGGCAGGAACTATGGCTACACCTTC.

The V and J genes are TRBV7-2 and TRBJ2-1; 7 bases are shared with TRBD1. Germline V gene lookup returns CDR1 SGHTA and CDR2 FQGNSA. The V segment lost 6 bases and the J segment 8 bases; nucleotides outside the gene matches: 16. This CDR3 comprises 16 residues. The CDR3 loop is CASSFGTAVPADEQFF. The CDR3 DNA sequence: TGTGCCAGCAGTTTCGGGACAGCGGTACCAGCTGATGAGCAGTTCTTC.

V is TRBV30 and J is TRBJ2-3; D assignment may be TRBD1 or TRBD2 (5 bases each). V was clipped by 8 bases and J by 6 bases, with 9 bases between them. This CDR3 comprises 10 residues. Germline CDR1 and CDR2: GTSNPN and SVGIG (reference sequence). The DNA for the CDR3 is TGTGCCCGAGGGGAGGATACGCAGTATTTT. This gives the protein CARGEDTQYF.

The sample holds a few counts of this clone. V gene TRBV24-1 combines with J gene TRBJ2-7; D gene uncertain. Germline CDR1 and CDR2: KGHDR and SFDVKD. There are 12 residues in the CDR3. The germline V and J ends were trimmed by 9 bases and 3 bases, with 11 bases remaining between them. The CDR3: CATSSGLYEQYF. In DNA form, the CDR3 reads TGTGCCACCTCCTCGGGCCTCTACGAGCAGTACTTC.

V is TRBV3-1 (or the pseudogene TRBV3-2) and J is TRBJ2-7; 8 positions agree with TRBD1. This CDR3 has 15 residues. V lost 4 bases, J lost 3 bases, and 8 bases stayed unmatched. Germline CDR1 LGHDT, CDR2 YNNKEL (reference sequence). The CDR3, as DNA: TGTGCCAGCAGCCTTCGGACAGGGTTTATCTACGAGCAGTACTTC. It translates to CASSLRTGFIYEQYF.

This clone was recorded only once. The chain carries TRBV19 and TRBJ1-2; possibly TRBD1 for D (6 bases). The V end was cut by 0 bases, the J end by 2 bases, with 10 bases between. The CDR3 spans 15 residues. Germline V gene data show CDR1 as LNHDA and CDR2 as SQIVND (reference sequence). CDR3 sequence (DNA): TGTGCCAGTAGTATAGAAGGAACAGGGAACTATGGCTACACCTTC. Protein sequence: CASSIEGTGNYGYTF.

The chain recombines TRBV15 with TRBJ2-7; either TRBD1 or TRBD2 may supply D (5 bases each). V lost 3 bases, J lost 0 bases, and 18 bases lay in between. The CDR3 is 17 residues long. Germline V gene sequence: CDR1 LNHNV, CDR2 YYDKDF (reference sequence). The CDR3 is CATSSTGTDIYSYEQYF. As DNA, the CDR3 is TGTGCCACCAGCAGTACCGGGACCGATATCTACTCCTACGAGCAGTACTTC. The whole variable domain, filled in from reference TRBV15 and TRBJ2-7, reads DAMVIQNPRYQVTQFGKPVTLSCSQTLNHNVMYWYQQKSSQAPKLLFHYYDKDFNNEADTPDNFQSRRPNTSFCFLDIRSPGLGDTAMYLCATSSTGTDIYSYEQYFGPGTRLTVT.

The chain is built from TRBV6-5 and TRBJ1-2; 7 bases align to TRBD1. The length of the CDR3 is 15 residues. Trimming at V came to 7 bases and at J to 4 bases, leaving 12 bases not matched to a gene. Germline lookup yields CDR1 MNHEY and CDR2 SVGAGI. The DNA for the CDR3 is TGTGCCAGCACAGTGACAGGGAGCATGAGCTATGGCTACACCTTC. Translating it yields CASTVTGSMSYGYTF.

This chain links TRBV7-2 with TRBJ2-7; the match to TRBD2 covers 13 bases. Germline V lookup: CDR1 SGHTA, CDR2 FQGNSA. This CDR3 is 17 amino acids long. After removal of 5 bases from V and 2 bases from J, the junction contained 9 bases not matched to a gene. Here the CDR3 DNA reads TGTGCCAGCAGCCCCACTAGCGGGGGGGCGAAAACCTACGAGCAGTACTTC. Translating gives CASSPTSGGAKTYEQYF.

The chain has TRBV7-9 and TRBJ1-2; D gene ambiguous. Deletions cut 5 bases from V and 4 bases from J, with 8 bases between. The CDR3 has 12 residues. Germline V gene lookup returns CDR1 SEHNR and CDR2 FQNEAQ (reference sequence). DNA of the CDR3: TGTGCCAGCAGCAACTCCCGCTATGGCTACACCTTC. This translates into CASSNSRYGYTF. The full variable domain, rest sourced from reference TRBV7-9 and TRBJ1-2, is DTGVSQNPRHKITKRGQNVTFRCDPISEHNRLYWYRQTLGQGPEFLTYFQNEAQLEKSRLLSDRFSAERPKGSFSTLEIQRTEQGDSAMYLCASSNSRYGYTFGSGTRLTVV.

This clone was observed a single time. This sequence joins TRBV7-2 and TRBJ1-2; D not resolved. Germline V gene lookup returns CDR1 SGHTA and CDR2 FQGNSA. V was trimmed by 0 bases and J by 3 bases, leaving 8 bases between them. CDR3 length: 14 amino acids. The chain's CDR3 is CASSLALVDYGYTF. The CDR3 coding sequence is TGTGCCAGCAGCTTAGCGTTGGTCGACTATGGCTACACCTTC.

The chain recombines TRBV4-2 with TRBJ1-2; no clear D. Trimming removed 0 bases at V and 1 base at J, with 9 bases between. The CDR3 length is 15 residues. Per the germline V gene, CDR1 is LGHNA and CDR2 is YNFKEQ. CDR3 protein: CASSQEGISNYGYTF. The DNA for the CDR3 is TGTGCCAGCAGCCAAGAGGGTATTAGTAACTATGGCTACACCTTC.

The chain employs TRBV3-1 (or the pseudogene TRBV3-2) and TRBJ2-2; 8 bases agree with TRBD2. CDR1 and CDR2 from the germline V gene are LGHDT and YNNKEL (reference sequence). CDR3 length: 18 amino acids. J was trimmed by 7 bases and V by 4 bases; bases with no gene match: 17. The CDR3 DNA is TGTGCCAGCAGCCTAAGATTCTCGGGACTAGGCAGGAGCGGGGAGCTGTTTTTT. Encoded protein: CASSLRFSGLGRSGELFF.

Regarding this clone: The junction and the germline gene differ at one end; a read error may be behind it. The CDR3 DNA reads as TGTGCCAGTAGGATAGCGGGGTTGAATGAGCAGTTCTTC. It specifies CASRIAGLNEQFF. The gene calls are TRBV19 and TRBJ2-1; 8 bases fit TRBD2. The CDR3 totals 13 residues. Germline CDR1 reads LNHDA; CDR2 reads SQIVND (reference sequence). The complete variable domain, with remaining parts taken from reference TRBV19 and TRBJ2-1, reads DGGITQSPKYLFRKEGQNVTLSCEQNLNHDAMYWYRQDPGQGLRLIYYSQIVNDFQKGDIAEGYSVSREKKESFPLTVTSAQKNPTAFYLCASRIAGLNEQFFGPGTRLTVL.

V and J are TRBV18 and TRBJ1-5; possible D gene TRBD1, 5 bases. V lost 3 bases and J lost 3, with 18 bases in between. Germline V gene sequence: CDR1 KGHSH, CDR2 LQKENI. The CDR3 spans 17 residues. The CDR3 bases are TGTGCCAGCTCACCTGGGGACGGGGTCGGTACCAATCAGCCCCAGCATTTT. Residues: CASSPGDGVGTNQPQHF.